This passage covers 2 T cell receptor beta chains from one sample sequenced in a study of blood T cell repertoires in COVID-19. Sequencing used immunoSEQ multiplex PCR; TCRdb keeps in-frame clones, though not all of them. This table has over 150,000 clones, approximately 83% appearing once. Input material: peripheral blood. The receptors here all came from a woman aged 55-70 years with COVID-19, enrolled during active disease.

This clone was recorded once. CDR3 sequence reads: CASSPRFSGGIGDTEAFF. CDR3 DNA sequence: TGCGCCAGCAGCCCCCGGTTTTCGGGTGGAATAGGGGACACTGAAGCTTTCTTT. The V call is TRBV5-1, the J call TRBJ1-1, with D perhaps TRBD1 (5 bases). V lost 4 bases, J lost 3 bases, and 25 bases lay in between. This CDR3 comprises 18 residues. The germline CDR1 and CDR2 sequences are SGHRS and YFSETQ. Full variable domain (rest looked up from reference TRBV5-1 and TRBJ1-1): KAGVTQTPRYLIKTRGQQVTLSCSPISGHRSVSWYQQTPGQGLQFLFEYFSETQRNKGNFPGRFSGRQFSNSRSEMNVSTLELGDSALYLCASSPRFSGGIGDTEAFFGQGTRLTVV.

This clone has a handful of counts. V usage is TRBV27 and J usage is TRBJ1-6; a weak D match, TRBD1 (6 bases). Trimming cost V 6 bases and J 9 bases, with 15 bases left between them. Germline CDR1 reads MNHEY; CDR2 reads SMNVEV (reference sequence). This CDR3 is built from 14 residues. DNA for the CDR3: TGTGCCAGCAGCATCCTAGGGGGAGTTTCACCCCTCCACTTT. Protein: CASSILGGVSPLHF.